The 14 T cell receptor beta chains presented below share a single source sample, sequenced in a study of blood T cell repertoires in COVID-19. The protocol was immunoSEQ multiplex PCR, while the TCRdb copy is restricted to in-frame clones and leaves out a portion. Among some 200,000 clones listed, around four fifths were seen once. Sequencing was done on a sample of peripheral blood. The receptors originated from a woman aged 60-75 years who had recovered from COVID-19.

V and J are TRBV3-1 (or the pseudogene TRBV3-2) and TRBJ1-2, with 7 bases lining up with TRBD1. Germline CDR1 LGHDT, CDR2 YNNKEL (reference sequence). This CDR3 has 14 amino acids. V was pared by 1 base and J by 8 bases, with 7 bases of the junction left unmatched. As DNA, the CDR3 is TGTGCCAGCAGCCAAGGACAGGGTCTCTGGGGCTACACCTTC. This translates into CASSQGQGLWGYTF.

V usage is TRBV7-9 and J usage is TRBJ2-1; 9 positions agree with TRBD1. Germline V gene data show CDR1 as SEHNR and CDR2 as FQNEAQ (reference sequence). Trimming at V came to 3 bases and at J to 6 bases, leaving 6 bases not matched to a gene. There are 15 residues in the CDR3. The CDR3 loop reads CASSFPGQGTNEQFF. Written as DNA, the CDR3 is TGTGCCAGCAGCTTCCCGGGACAGGGAACCAATGAGCAGTTCTTC.

The chain employs TRBV9 and TRBJ2-7; TRBD1 matches 7 bases. Unmatched junction bases numbered 9, after V lost 4 bases and J lost 2 bases. CDR1 and CDR2 (germline): SGDLS, YYNGEE. The CDR3 loop spans 15 amino acids. In DNA form, the CDR3 reads TGTGCCAGCAGCCCCTGGGGGACAGCGACCTACGAGCAGTACTTC. Translation: CASSPWGTATYEQYF.

The chain has TRBV27 and TRBJ1-1; 10 bases fit TRBD1. This CDR3 has 14 amino acids. J lost 10 bases, V lost 7 bases, and 12 bases had no gene match. The V gene's germline CDR1 is MNHEY and CDR2 SMNVEV (reference sequence). The CDR3 bases are TGTGCCAGCATCCCGACAGGGGGCCTAGAAAGAGCTTTCTTT. Its protein product is CASIPTGGLERAFF.

The CDR3 here is CASSTRLAVGADTQYF. DNA of the CDR3: TGTGCCAGCAGCACCCGACTAGCGGTTGGCGCAGATACGCAGTATTTT. V is TRBV5-4 and J is TRBJ2-3; 9 nucleotides line up with TRBD2. Germline-derived CDR1 and CDR2 are SGHNT and YYREEE (reference sequence). The J segment lost 4 bases and the V segment lost 4 bases, leaving 10 bases of the junction unmatched. The CDR3 length is 16 residues.

CDR3 DNA sequence: TGCGCCAGCAGCTTGGGACAGGATAACACCGGGGAGCTGTTTTTT. Its translation: CASSLGQDNTGELFF. This chain joins TRBV5-1 and TRBJ2-2; D is possibly TRBD1 (6 bases). CDR1 and CDR2 (germline): SGHRS, YFSETQ. The CDR3 has 15 residues. V lost 0 bases and J 2 bases, leaving 8 bases between the germline ends.

This clone was seen only once. This chain uses TRBV5-1 with TRBJ1-1; D is ambiguous. Germline-derived CDR1 and CDR2 are SGHRS and YFSETQ. The CDR3 contains 15 residues. V was clipped by 4 bases and J by 1 base, with 14 bases between them. The CDR3 sequence: CASSHSRVWNTEAFF. The CDR3 nucleotides read TGCGCCAGCAGCCACTCCCGGGTTTGGAACACTGAAGCTTTCTTT.

This chain links TRBV27 with TRBJ2-1; 8 nucleotides align to TRBD2. Germline CDR1 is MNHEY and CDR2 is SMNVEV (reference sequence). V gave up 6 bases and J gave up 0 bases; unmatched junction bases: 4. The CDR3 extends over 15 amino acids. CDR3 coding DNA: TGTGCCAGCAGCCCGGGGGGGCCCTCCTACAATGAGCAGTTCTTC. Its translation is CASSPGGPSYNEQFF.

The genes are TRBV12-3 or TRBV12-4 and TRBJ2-5; D is ambiguous. The germline V and J ends were trimmed by 3 bases and 7 bases, with 12 bases remaining between them. CDR3 size: 13 residues. For the CDR3, the DNA is TGTGCCAGCAGTTTTGGAACGGGTGGGACCCAGTACTTC. Translating gives CASSFGTGGTQYF.

This clone is a singleton in its sample. This chain links TRBV2 with TRBJ2-1, with 11 bases aligning to TRBD2. This CDR3 has 14 amino acids. The V segment lost 5 bases and the J segment 5 bases; nucleotides outside the gene matches: 2. Germline values: CDR1 SNHLY, CDR2 FYNNEI. The CDR3 DNA is TGTGCCAGCAGTTTACTAGCGGGGGACAATGAGCAGTTCTTC. It is translated as CASSLLAGDNEQFF.

In its sample, this clone was seen once. V usage is TRBV12-5 and J usage is TRBJ1-6, with 7 bases matching TRBD1. The germline V gene encodes CDR1 LGHNT and CDR2 FRNRAP. The V segment lost 4 bases and the J segment 10 bases; nucleotides outside the gene matches: 10. CDR3 length: 15 amino acids. Written as DNA, the CDR3 is TGTGCTAGTGGTTCTACCGGGACAGCGCTATCACCCCTCCACTTT. Amino acid sequence: CASGSTGTALSPLHF.

The gene calls are TRBV6-5 and TRBJ1-2, with 8 positions matching TRBD1. Per germline, CDR1 MNHEY and CDR2 SVGAGI. The CDR3 is 13 residues long. The V and J ends lost 2 bases and 8 bases, in that order; junction bases with no gene match: 4. The chain's CDR3 is CASSYHRGVGYTF. CDR3 in DNA: TGTGCCAGCAGTTACCACAGGGGGGTAGGCTACACCTTC.

This clone was seen only once. The rearrangement links TRBV3-1 (or the pseudogene TRBV3-2) to TRBJ2-7; 7 positions match TRBD2. The CDR3 runs to 14 residues. Germline trimming cut 6 bases from V and 3 bases from J; bases unmatched to any gene: 8. The germline V gene has CDR1 LGHDT and CDR2 YNNKEL (reference sequence). For the CDR3, the DNA is TGTGCCAGCAGATCCTCGGGACTACGCTACGAGCAGTACTTC. Residues: CASRSSGLRYEQYF.

The count of this clone is one. The chain carries TRBV14 and TRBJ1-1; D perhaps matches TRBD1 (5 bases). CDR1 is SGHDN, CDR2 FVKESK, per germline. Trimming took 1 base from V and 4 from J, leaving 16 bases between them. This CDR3 contains 16 residues. CDR3 amino acids: CASSQGRQGLGTEAFF. For the CDR3, the DNA is TGTGCCAGCAGCCAAGGAAGGCAGGGATTGGGCACTGAAGCTTTCTTT.